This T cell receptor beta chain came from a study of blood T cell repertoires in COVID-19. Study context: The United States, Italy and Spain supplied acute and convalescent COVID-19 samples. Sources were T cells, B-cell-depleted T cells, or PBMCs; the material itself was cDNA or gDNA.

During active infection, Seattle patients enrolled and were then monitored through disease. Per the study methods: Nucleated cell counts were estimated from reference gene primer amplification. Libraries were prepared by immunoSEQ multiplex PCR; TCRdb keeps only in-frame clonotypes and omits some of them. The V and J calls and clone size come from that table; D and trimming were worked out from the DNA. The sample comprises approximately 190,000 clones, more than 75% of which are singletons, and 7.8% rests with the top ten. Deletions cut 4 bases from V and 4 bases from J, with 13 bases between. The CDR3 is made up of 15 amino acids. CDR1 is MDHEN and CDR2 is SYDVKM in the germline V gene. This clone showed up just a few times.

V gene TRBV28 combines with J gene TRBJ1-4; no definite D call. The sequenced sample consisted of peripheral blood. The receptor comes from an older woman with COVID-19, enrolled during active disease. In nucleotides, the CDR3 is TGTGCCAGCAGTTCCCCTCTTGGAGGTAATGAAAAACTGTTTTTT. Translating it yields CASSSPLGGNEKLFF.